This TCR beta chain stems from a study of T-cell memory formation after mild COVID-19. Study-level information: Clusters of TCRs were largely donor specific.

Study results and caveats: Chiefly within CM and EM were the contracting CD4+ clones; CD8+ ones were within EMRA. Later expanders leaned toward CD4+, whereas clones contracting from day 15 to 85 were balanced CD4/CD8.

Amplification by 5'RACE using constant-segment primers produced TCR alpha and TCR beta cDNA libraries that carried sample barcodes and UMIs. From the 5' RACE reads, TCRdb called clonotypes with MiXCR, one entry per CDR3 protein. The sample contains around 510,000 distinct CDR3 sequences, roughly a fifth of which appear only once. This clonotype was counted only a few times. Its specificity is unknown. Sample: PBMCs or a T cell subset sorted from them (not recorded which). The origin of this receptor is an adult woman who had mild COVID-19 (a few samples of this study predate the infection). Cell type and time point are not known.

CDR3 loop: CASSFASGRMVPQYF. The CDR3 DNA reads TGTGCCAGCAGTTTCGCTAGCGGGAGAATGGTCCCGCAGTACTTC. J is TRBJ2-7 and V is TRBV12-3 or TRBV12-4; 10 positions match TRBD2. The J segment lost 9 bases and the V segment lost 3 bases, leaving 11 bases of the junction unmatched. The CDR3 sequence is 15 residues long.